These 23 T cell receptor beta chains were sequenced from one sample in a study of human T cells and chemical hapten exposure. TCRdb used MiXCR to reprocess the RACE reads, holding one entry per CDR3 protein. The sample shows around 70,000 distinct CDR3 sequences, roughly 6.6% of them seen only once. Time point described: healthy volunteer bleed at 6 weeks. Blood, whole and unfractionated, served as the source for total RNA extraction. Sequenced input: whole blood. Every receptor here comes from a female donor in good health. Some clones in this sample may be carry-over from other donors' samples.

This clonotype has only a few counts. The chain is built from TRBV20-1 and TRBJ2-5, with 7 positions matching TRBD2. Germline-derived CDR1 and CDR2 are DFQATT and SNEGSKA (reference sequence). The CDR3 totals 13 residues. V was pared by 6 bases and J by 5 bases, with 9 bases of the junction left unmatched. For the CDR3, the DNA is TGCAGTGCAGCAGCGGGAACGGTGGAGACCCAGTACTTC. Translated, it gives CSAAAGTVETQYF.

At least ten counts were recorded for this clonotype. This chain joins TRBV27 and TRBJ2-4; D is unclear. Germline values: CDR1 MNHEY, CDR2 SMNVEV (reference sequence). The V end was cut by 6 bases, the J end by 0 bases, with 15 bases between. The length of the CDR3 is 16 residues. CDR3 residues: CASSSQLRRAKNIQYF. CDR3 nucleotide sequence: TGTGCCAGCAGCTCTCAGCTGCGGAGAGCCAAAAACATTCAGTACTTC.

This clonotype has ten or more counts. The rearrangement links TRBV6-5 to TRBJ2-6, with 7 nucleotides matching TRBD1. Germline CDR1 and CDR2: MNHEY and SVGAGI. This CDR3 comprises 16 residues. The V gene end was trimmed by 5 bases and the J gene end by 3 bases; junction bases not matched to a gene: 7. The CDR3 region is CASSEYRGFGANVLTF. The CDR3 region has the DNA TGTGCCAGCAGTGAATACAGGGGATTTGGGGCCAACGTCCTGACTTTC.

V gene TRBV7-3 combines with J gene TRBJ2-1; 8 nucleotides agree with TRBD2. From germline, CDR1 is SGHTA and CDR2 FQGTGA. The CDR3 totals 15 residues. V dropped 2 bases and J dropped 9; count of bases not matched to a gene: 9. The CDR3 protein is CASSLSGLAGTEQFF. CDR3 nucleotides: TGTGCCAGCAGCTTATCGGGGCTAGCGGGTACTGAGCAGTTCTTC.

This clonotype was seen many times. The CDR3 is CASSLGVGSVNTEAFF. CDR3 nucleotide sequence: TGTGCCAGCAGCTTGGGGGTGGGGTCCGTGAACACTGAAGCTTTCTTT. This chain links TRBV5-5 with TRBJ1-1; D remains unclear. Germline CDR1 SGHKS, CDR2 YYEKEE (reference sequence). CDR3 size: 16 residues. The V gene lost 0 bases and the J gene lost 0 bases, with 12 bases spanning the gap.

This chain joins TRBV12-3 or TRBV12-4 and TRBJ1-4, with D tentatively TRBD1 (5 bases). This CDR3 is 15 amino acids long. The V end was cut by 7 bases, the J end by 2 bases, with 14 bases between. CDR3 DNA sequence: TGTGCCAGCACCCCTGGCGGGACGACTAATGAAAAACTGTTTTTT. Amino acids: CASTPGGTTNEKLFF.

This clonotype was counted between two and nine times. This chain joins TRBV5-1 and TRBJ1-5, with a weak D call TRBD1 (6 bases). Trimming took off 4 bases at V and 2 bases at J, with 13 bases between the two ends. This CDR3 is 15 amino acids long. Germline CDR1 SGHRS, CDR2 YFSETQ. CDR3 in DNA: TGCGCCAGCAGCCCCGTAGGGGGGGGCAATCAGCCCCAGCATTTT. Protein product: CASSPVGGGNQPQHF.

This clonotype was detected a few times. The genes are TRBV6-5 and TRBJ1-1; no reliable D call. Germline CDR1 and CDR2: MNHEY and SVGAGI. CDR3 length: 16 residues. The V end was cut by 6 bases, the J end by 3 bases, with 20 bases between. CDR3 DNA sequence: TGTGCCAGCAGCCCGCACTCTCCCCTAAGGGACACTGAAGCTTTCTTT. It encodes CASSPHSPLRDTEAFF.

This clonotype was seen only a few times. The chain links TRBV5-1 to TRBJ1-2; possibly TRBD1 for D (5 bases). The CDR3 extends over 14 amino acids. The V and J ends lost 0 bases and 6 bases respectively, with 12 bases between them. Germline V gene data show CDR1 as SGHRS and CDR2 as YFSETQ. CDR3 sequence (DNA): TGCGCCAGCAGCTTGGAAAGACAGACTAATGGCTACACCTTC. This encodes CASSLERQTNGYTF.

The chain uses TRBV28 and TRBJ1-1, with 7 bases that match TRBD1. CDR3 length: 16 amino acids. The V segment lost 5 bases and the J segment 5 bases; nucleotides outside the gene matches: 14. CDR1 MDHEN and CDR2 SYDVKM come from the germline V gene. CDR3 sequence: CASSTPQQGMGTEAFF. The CDR3 nucleotides are TGTGCCAGCAGTACTCCCCAACAGGGGATGGGGACTGAAGCTTTCTTT.

V and J are TRBV29-1 and TRBJ2-1; TRBD2 matches at 15 bases. This CDR3 contains 13 residues. Germline V gene sequence: CDR1 SQVTM, CDR2 ANQGSEA. Losses at the gene ends were 6 bases for V and 8 bases for J; bases not matched to a gene: 2. CDR3 loop: CSVRTSGRDEQFF. DNA of the CDR3: TGCAGCGTGAGGACTAGCGGGAGGGATGAGCAGTTCTTC.

This clonotype was detected many times. The V gene is TRBV24-1, the J gene TRBJ2-1, with TRBD2 matching over 9 bases. V lost 3 bases, J lost 4 bases, and 6 bases stayed unmatched. The CDR3 has 16 amino acids. Germline V lookup: CDR1 KGHDR, CDR2 SFDVKD. The CDR3 sequence: CATSDPRLAAYNEQFF. For the CDR3, the DNA is TGTGCCACCAGTGATCCGAGACTAGCGGCTTACAATGAGCAGTTCTTC.

This clonotype appeared once. The J gene is TRBJ2-7, the V gene TRBV2; D not certain. Germline assignment: CDR1 SNHLY and CDR2 FYNNEI. The CDR3 is made up of 16 amino acids. V was clipped by 0 bases and J by 3 bases, with 15 bases between them. The CDR3 protein is CASSEALSGTIYEQYF. The CDR3, as DNA: TGTGCCAGCAGTGAAGCGCTTTCGGGCACCATCTACGAGCAGTACTTC.

There are many counts of this clonotype. V is TRBV7-2 and J is TRBJ2-5; D is tentatively TRBD1 or TRBD2 (5 bases each). CDR3 length: 15 amino acids. Germline loops: CDR1 SGHTA, CDR2 FQGNSA. Trimming left V 1 base short and J 5 bases short, with 14 bases between. CDR3 loop: CASSLGQGPSETQYF. The CDR3 region has the DNA TGTGCCAGCAGCTTAGGTCAGGGACCTTCGGAGACCCAGTACTTC. The full variable domain, rest sourced from reference TRBV7-2 and TRBJ2-5, is GAGVSQSPSNKVTEKGKDVELRCDPISGHTALYWYRQSLGQGLEFLIYFQGNSAPDKSGLPSDRFSAERTGGSVSTLTIQRTQQEDSAVYLCASSLGQGPSETQYFGPGTRLLVL.

The CDR3 DNA reads TGTGCCTGGAGTGTCTTAGGAGGGATTAATGAAAAACTGTTTTTT. Translated, it gives CAWSVLGGINEKLFF. The rearrangement joins TRBV30 to TRBJ1-4, with D hard to call. CDR1 and CDR2 (germline): GTSNPN, SVGIG (reference sequence). The CDR3 extends over 15 amino acids. Trimming removed 0 bases from V and 4 bases from J, with 12 bases in between.

This clonotype was seen only a few times. The CDR3 here is CASSLQPLNYGYTF. The CDR3 coding sequence is TGTGCCAGCAGTTTACAGCCTCTTAACTATGGCTACACCTTC. The chain has TRBV6-5 and TRBJ1-2; no definite D call. Per the germline V gene, CDR1 is MNHEY and CDR2 is SVGAGI. This CDR3 spans 14 amino acids. Trimming cost V 4 bases and J 1 base, with 10 bases left between them.

This rearrangement joins TRBV5-4 to TRBJ2-1; D tentatively fits TRBD1 or TRBD2 (6 bases each). V lost 0 bases, J lost 9 bases, and 25 bases lay in between. Germline loops: CDR1 SGHNT, CDR2 YYREEE (reference sequence). This CDR3 comprises 18 residues. The CDR3 DNA reads as TGTGCCAGCAGCTTGGACGATTTTAACGGGGGCTGGACGAGTGAGCAGTTCTTC. This encodes CASSLDDFNGGWTSEQFF. The whole variable domain, remainder taken from reference TRBV5-4 and TRBJ2-1, is ETGVTQSPTHLIKTRGQQVTLRCSSQSGHNTVSWYQQALGQGPQFIFQYYREEENGRGNFPPRFSGLQFPNYSSELNVNALELDDSALYLCASSLDDFNGGWTSEQFFGPGTRLTVL.

The V call is TRBV20-1, the J call TRBJ1-1; TRBD1 is a possible D gene (6 bases). Germline lookup yields CDR1 DFQATT and CDR2 SNEGSKA (reference sequence). V lost 3 bases and J lost 3, with 17 bases in between. This CDR3 has 15 amino acids. The DNA for the CDR3 is TGCAGTGCTAGCGGGGGGCTCCCCGGACACACTGAAGCTTTCTTT. This translates into CSASGGLPGHTEAFF.

This clonotype was seen more than once but under ten times. J is TRBJ2-7 and V is TRBV21-1; whether TRBD1, the table's D call, matches the DNA was not checked. TRBV21-1 is classified as a pseudogene. The length of the CDR3 is 12 residues. The chain's CDR3 is CAIPRDSRRVRF. The CDR3 DNA reads TGTGCCATCCCCCGTGACAGTCGCCGGGTGAGGTTC.

This clonotype occurred many times. The gene calls are TRBV6-6 and TRBJ2-1; D not resolved. Between the trimmed V and J ends, which lost 0 bases and 6 bases, there was a span of 9 bases. This CDR3 has 14 residues. Germline assignment: CDR1 MNHNY and CDR2 SVGAGI (reference sequence). The CDR3 here is CASSYSHPSNEQFF. CDR3 sequence (DNA): TGTGCCAGCAGTTACTCGCATCCATCCAATGAGCAGTTCTTC.

This clonotype came up many times. The chain's CDR3 is CASSEYTSGANVLTF. Here the CDR3 DNA reads TGTGCCAGCAGTGAATATACCTCTGGGGCCAACGTCCTGACTTTC. This chain connects TRBV2 to TRBJ2-6; no definite D call. CDR3 length: 15 amino acids. Trimming pared 2 bases from V and 0 bases from J, leaving 5 bases between. Germline loops: CDR1 SNHLY, CDR2 FYNNEI.

This clonotype was counted a few times. The chain couples TRBV19 to TRBJ1-6; the D gene is possibly TRBD1 (6 bases). V was shortened by 3 bases and J by 7 bases, with 10 bases between the two germline ends. The CDR3 has 14 amino acids. Germline V gene data show CDR1 as LNHDA and CDR2 as SQIVND (reference sequence). CDR3 nucleotide sequence: TGTGCCAGTAGTATCCGGGACACCAATTCACCCCTCCACTTT. Protein: CASSIRDTNSPLHF. Using reference TRBV19 and TRBJ1-6 for the parts outside the CDR3, the full variable domain is DGGITQSPKYLFRKEGQNVTLSCEQNLNHDAMYWYRQDPGQGLRLIYYSQIVNDFQKGDIAEGYSVSREKKESFPLTVTSAQKNPTAFYLCASSIRDTNSPLHFGNGTRLTVT.

This clonotype was recorded many times. CDR3 sequence: CASSLRTRISWEQYF. The CDR3, as DNA: TGTGCCAGCAGTCTTCGTACTAGGATCTCTTGGGAGCAGTACTTC. The J gene is TRBJ2-7, the V gene TRBV28, with a tentative D call TRBD2 (5 bases). Germline V gene sequence: CDR1 MDHEN, CDR2 SYDVKM. V was shortened by 5 bases and J by 7 bases, with 21 bases between the two germline ends. The CDR3 spans 15 residues. The full variable domain, with the rest looked up from reference TRBV28 and TRBJ2-7, is DVKVTQSSRYLVKRTGEKVFLECVQDMDHENMFWYRQDPGLGLRLIYFSYDVKMKEKGDIPEGYSVSREKKERFSLILESASTNQTSMYLCASSLRTRISWEQYFGPGTRLTVT.